The 24 T cell receptor beta chains given below trace back to one sample, sequenced in a study of HIV-infected patients and healthy controls. Reverse transcription used about 500 ng RNA and constant-region primers for alpha and beta. Using multiplexing indices, alpha and beta chain libraries were generated apart by chain-specific third strand synthesis. A single record per CDR3 protein comes from TCRdb applying MiXCR to the 5' RACE reads. The sample has 17,000 or so distinct CDR3 sequences, 5.5% seen once; the top ten hold 1.9%. All unsorted peripheral T cells were captured because whole blood was used without fractionation. Sequenced sample: blood. The receptors come from an adult in good health.

There are many counts of this clonotype. The chain recombines TRBV19 with TRBJ2-3, with D perhaps matching TRBD1 or TRBD2 (5 bases each). The V gene lost 1 base and the J gene lost 4 bases, with 6 bases spanning the gap. The CDR3 consists of 13 residues. Germline lookup yields CDR1 LNHDA and CDR2 SQIVND (reference sequence). CDR3 protein: CASSIVGADTQYF. CDR3 bases: TGTGCCAGTAGTATAGTGGGGGCAGATACGCAGTATTTT. The whole variable domain, remainder taken from reference TRBV19 and TRBJ2-3, is DGGITQSPKYLFRKEGQNVTLSCEQNLNHDAMYWYRQDPGQGLRLIYYSQIVNDFQKGDIAEGYSVSREKKESFPLTVTSAQKNPTAFYLCASSIVGADTQYFGPGTRLTVL.

This clonotype has ten or more counts. V usage is TRBV7-3 and J usage is TRBJ2-2; TRBD2 might be the D (6 bases). This CDR3 spans 15 amino acids. CDR1 is SGHTA, CDR2 FQGTGA, per germline. V lost 3 bases, J lost 0 bases, and 8 bases lay in between. The CDR3 is CASSLRGANTGELFF. The CDR3 nucleotides are TGTGCCAGCAGCTTGCGCGGGGCGAACACCGGGGAGCTGTTTTTT.

This clonotype showed up many times. For the CDR3, the DNA is TGTGCCAGCAGCTTAGCGGGGGAGGAACCAACTAGCACAGATACGCAGTATTTT. As protein: CASSLAGEEPTSTDTQYF. V and J are TRBV11-2 and TRBJ2-3; TRBD2 is a possible D gene (6 bases). The CDR3 extends over 18 amino acids. Germline values: CDR1 SGHAT, CDR2 FQNNGV. Trimming took off 1 base at V and 0 bases at J, with 17 bases between the two ends.

This clonotype has ten or more counts. The J gene is TRBJ2-7, the V gene TRBV20-1, with 9 nucleotides matching TRBD1. This CDR3 is 15 amino acids long. Per germline, CDR1 DFQATT and CDR2 SNEGSKA (reference sequence). V shed 3 bases and J 0 bases; nucleotides not matched to a gene: 6. Here the CDR3 reads CSASRDRVLSYEQYF. CDR3 DNA: TGCAGTGCTAGCCGGGACAGGGTACTCTCCTACGAGCAGTACTTC.

This clonotype was detected ten times or more. The chain carries TRBV7-9 and TRBJ1-1; the D gene is possibly TRBD1 (6 bases). V lost 6 bases, J lost 5 bases, and 13 bases lay in between. Germline V gene sequence: CDR1 SEHNR, CDR2 FQNEAQ (reference sequence). The CDR3 sequence is 13 residues long. CDR3 bases: TGTGCCAGCAGTCGGGGGGGCAGTACTGAAGCTTTCTTT. Protein: CASSRGGSTEAFF.

By share of the sample, this clonotype is medium-sized (0.01 to 0.1%). The chain has TRBV7-2 and TRBJ2-3; weak D call: TRBD2 (6 bases). The CDR3 extends over 14 amino acids. CDR1 and CDR2 from the germline V gene are SGHTA and FQGNSA. V was clipped by 5 bases and J by 6 bases, with 15 bases between them. The CDR3 loop reads CASSPSGVEDTQYF. The CDR3 nucleotides are TGTGCCAGCAGCCCTTCGGGGGTTGAGGATACGCAGTATTTT.

This clonotype was recorded a few times. This chain uses TRBV2 with TRBJ1-3; no clear D. The V end was cut by 7 bases, the J end by 4 bases, with 8 bases between. The CDR3 is made up of 12 amino acids. CDR1 and CDR2 (germline): SNHLY, FYNNEI. CDR3 DNA sequence: TGTGCCAGCACCGACACCGGAAACACCATATATTTT. Translation: CASTDTGNTIYF. Variable domain in full (rest from reference TRBV2 and TRBJ1-3): EPEVTQTPSHQVTQMGQEVILRCVPISNHLYFYWYRQILGQKVEFLVSFYNNEISEKSEIFDDQFSVERPDGSNFTLKIRSTKLEDSAMYFCASTDTGNTIYFGEGSWLTVV.

By sample fraction, this clonotype is medium-sized. The V gene is TRBV28, the J gene TRBJ1-4; the D gene is possibly TRBD1 (5 bases). Germline assignment: CDR1 MDHEN and CDR2 SYDVKM. The CDR3 is 12 amino acids. Trimming removed 6 bases at V and 6 bases at J, with 8 bases between. This chain's CDR3 is CASRPGHEKLFF. CDR3 DNA: TGTGCCAGCAGACCGGGGCATGAAAAACTGTTTTTT.

This clonotype was picked up many times. The chain links TRBV2 to TRBJ1-5; no definite D call. Germline CDR1 is SNHLY and CDR2 is FYNNEI. Trimming pared 2 bases from V and 2 bases from J, leaving 7 bases between. CDR3 size: 14 residues. The CDR3 is CASSELRGNQPQHF. The CDR3 DNA follows: TGTGCCAGCAGTGAATTGCGGGGCAATCAGCCCCAGCATTTT.

This clonotype has ten or more counts. The gene calls are TRBV12-3 or TRBV12-4 and TRBJ1-5; unclear D gene. Trimming cost V 11 bases and J 2 bases, with 19 bases left between them. The CDR3 contains 15 residues. The CDR3 sequence: CASSFDNWGNQPQHF. The CDR3 DNA reads TGTGCCTCCAGTTTTGACAATTGGGGCAATCAGCCCCAGCATTTT.

This clonotype appeared many times. V usage is TRBV20-1 and J usage is TRBJ2-3; 9 bases are shared with TRBD2. The CDR3 extends over 14 amino acids. With V trimmed by 2 bases and J by 3 bases, 3 bases remained unmatched. CDR1 and CDR2 from the germline V gene are DFQATT and SNEGSKA (reference sequence). The CDR3, as DNA: TGCAGTGCTAGACTAGCGGGGATGACAGATACGCAGTATTTT. Protein product: CSARLAGMTDTQYF.

Ten or more counts support this clonotype. J is TRBJ2-2 and V is TRBV4-2; D might be TRBD2 (5 bases). V dropped 3 bases and J dropped 6 bases, with 14 bases sitting between them. This CDR3 is built from 15 residues. In germline, CDR1 is LGHNA, CDR2 YNFKEQ. In DNA form, the CDR3 reads TGTGCCAGCAGCCAGGGTGACGCCGGGGCCGGGGAGCTGTTTTTT. Amino acids: CASSQGDAGAGELFF.

The V call is TRBV6-5, the J call TRBJ2-6; 7 nucleotides match TRBD1. The germline CDR1 and CDR2 sequences are MNHEY and SVGAGI. There are 20 residues in the CDR3. Unmatched junction bases numbered 15, after V lost 2 bases and J lost 2 bases. This chain's CDR3 is CASSYGSPGQAWAGANVLTF. DNA of the CDR3: TGTGCCAGCAGTTACGGGAGCCCCGGACAGGCCTGGGCTGGGGCCAACGTCCTGACTTTC.

This clonotype was seen ten or more times. The chain joins TRBV5-1 to TRBJ1-4; D gene uncertain. Germline CDR1 is SGHRS and CDR2 is YFSETQ. V was cut by 0 bases and J by 5 bases, with 5 bases left in between. There are 13 residues in the CDR3. The DNA for the CDR3 is TGCGCCAGCAGCTTGGCACAGAATGAAAAACTGTTTTTT. Translation gives CASSLAQNEKLFF.

The chain uses TRBV20-1 and TRBJ2-7, with a possible D match to TRBD2 (6 bases). The V gene lost 6 bases and the J gene lost 1 base, with 19 bases spanning the gap. This CDR3 spans 15 amino acids. Germline V CDR1 and CDR2: DFQATT, SNEGSKA (reference sequence). Written as DNA, the CDR3 is TGCAGTGCCATCCCTGGGGGGTACCTTTCCTACGAGCAGTACTTC. Its protein product is CSAIPGGYLSYEQYF.

This clonotype was observed a handful of times. V and J are TRBV4-2 and TRBJ2-3; 11 bases are a match to TRBD2. The V and J ends lost 1 base and 2 bases, in that order; junction bases with no gene match: 2. This CDR3 comprises 16 residues. Germline V gives CDR1 LGHNA, CDR2 YNFKEQ. For the CDR3, the DNA is TGTGCCAGCAGCCAAGGTAGCGGGGGGGCCACAGATACGCAGTATTTT. Its translation is CASSQGSGGATDTQYF.

In this sample, this clonotype turned up many times. The chain recombines TRBV20-1 with TRBJ2-3, with 12 bases matching TRBD2. This CDR3 has 18 residues. Trimming removed 3 bases from V and 4 bases from J; junction bases left unmatched: 14. Germline CDR1 DFQATT, CDR2 SNEGSKA (reference sequence). The CDR3 region has the DNA TGCAGTGCTAGCCGGGCTAGCGGGGGGGCGGTTTGGGCAGATACGCAGTATTTT. Its translation: CSASRASGGAVWADTQYF.

This clonotype has at least ten counts. This chain joins TRBV7-2 and TRBJ2-4, with 8 positions matching TRBD1. The J segment lost 2 bases and the V segment lost 5 bases, leaving 2 bases of the junction unmatched. Germline V gene data show CDR1 as SGHTA and CDR2 as FQGNSA. This CDR3 spans 14 amino acids. The CDR3 loop is CASSPGGSKNIQYF. The CDR3 DNA reads as TGTGCCAGCAGCCCAGGGGGCTCCAAAAACATTCAGTACTTC.

This clonotype was counted at least ten times. The chain couples TRBV28 to TRBJ1-2; D unclear. The germline V gene encodes CDR1 MDHEN and CDR2 SYDVKM. Trimming took off 3 bases at V and 5 bases at J, with 16 bases between the two ends. The CDR3 runs to 15 residues. The CDR3 nucleotides are TGTGCCAGCAGTTTTCGCCAAAGGGTTAATTATGGCTACACCTTC. Residues: CASSFRQRVNYGYTF.

This clonotype was recorded many times. The chain combines TRBV20-1 with TRBJ2-7, with D tentatively TRBD2 (6 bases). The ends were cut back, 6 bases at V and 6 bases at J, with 12 bases in the middle. The CDR3 sequence is 11 residues long. Per germline, CDR1 DFQATT and CDR2 SNEGSKA (reference sequence). CDR3 sequence reads: CSAAFGGEQYF. The CDR3 DNA is TGCAGTGCCGCGTTCGGGGGCGAGCAGTACTTC.

This clonotype has at least ten counts. The chain combines TRBV6-5 with TRBJ2-2, with 7 nucleotides matching TRBD2. Germline V gives CDR1 MNHEY, CDR2 SVGAGI. V trimming: 5 bases; J trimming: 6 bases; junction bases outside the gene matches: 3. There are 13 residues in the CDR3. The CDR3 reads CASSLGGAGELFF. CDR3 nucleotides: TGTGCCAGCAGTCTGGGAGGGGCCGGGGAGCTGTTTTTT.

By share, this clonotype counts as medium-sized. The V and J genes are TRBV20-1 and TRBJ1-1; D remains ambiguous. The CDR3 consists of 14 residues. The germline V gene has CDR1 DFQATT and CDR2 SNEGSKA (reference sequence). With 6 bases removed from V and 4 bases from J, the gap between germline ends came to 18 bases. CDR3 region: CSASPPGSSTEAFF. DNA of the CDR3: TGCAGTGCAAGTCCACCTGGCAGCTCCACTGAAGCTTTCTTT.

This clonotype was seen many times. The chain is built from TRBV14 and TRBJ2-1; weak D call: TRBD1 (5 bases). The CDR3 contains 15 residues. The V end lost 3 bases, the J end lost 6 bases, and 15 bases lay between the germline ends. Germline CDR1 and CDR2: SGHDN and FVKESK. Here the CDR3 reads CASSQRTNWFNEQFF. The CDR3 DNA is TGTGCCAGCAGCCAGAGGACAAACTGGTTCAATGAGCAGTTCTTC.

This clonotype was counted ten times or more. The chain recombines TRBV19 with TRBJ1-5; possible D gene TRBD1, 5 bases. Looked up from germline, CDR1 is LNHDA and CDR2 is SQIVND (reference sequence). Trimming cost V 4 bases and J 5 bases, with 9 bases left between them. This CDR3 has 13 residues. CDR3 sequence (DNA): TGTGCCAGTAGTAAAGGGGAATATCAGCCCCAGCATTTT. Its translation is CASSKGEYQPQHF. The whole variable domain, remainder taken from reference TRBV19 and TRBJ1-5, is DGGITQSPKYLFRKEGQNVTLSCEQNLNHDAMYWYRQDPGQGLRLIYYSQIVNDFQKGDIAEGYSVSREKKESFPLTVTSAQKNPTAFYLCASSKGEYQPQHFGDGTRLSIL.